Given below is one T cell receptor beta chain in context. Its antigen is still unknown. The data originate from a study of cytomegalovirus exposure and HLA in healthy donors. Study overall: The platform used for the approximately 120 validation repertoires matched that of the 600 to 800 first-cohort repertoires, a later analysis reported. Notes on the study in general: In vitro confirmation showed a few CMV-associated chains to be CMV antigen specific. Subsequent analysis of the approximately 120 validation repertoires found a tendency for first-cohort TCR clusters to co-occur. According to reports, the classifier identified cytomegalovirus status with high specificity and sensitivity.

Sequencing was performed with immunoSEQ multiplex PCR; in TCRdb, only in-frame clones are kept and a portion is missing. The profile shows more than 45,000 clones, 80% to 90% of them singletons. The CDR3 contains 16 residues. In germline, CDR1 is GTSNPN, CDR2 SVGIG (reference sequence). V lost 3 bases, J lost 1 base, and 9 bases stayed unmatched. Source material: PBMCs. The sequence was obtained from a woman between 18 and 29 years old in good health and CMV-seronegative. The gene calls are TRBV30 and TRBJ1-5; 7 bases map to TRBD1. The CDR3 coding sequence is TGTGCCTGGAGATCCCCGACAGGGACCAGCAATCAGCCCCAGCATTTT. It yields the protein CAWRSPTGTSNQPQHF.